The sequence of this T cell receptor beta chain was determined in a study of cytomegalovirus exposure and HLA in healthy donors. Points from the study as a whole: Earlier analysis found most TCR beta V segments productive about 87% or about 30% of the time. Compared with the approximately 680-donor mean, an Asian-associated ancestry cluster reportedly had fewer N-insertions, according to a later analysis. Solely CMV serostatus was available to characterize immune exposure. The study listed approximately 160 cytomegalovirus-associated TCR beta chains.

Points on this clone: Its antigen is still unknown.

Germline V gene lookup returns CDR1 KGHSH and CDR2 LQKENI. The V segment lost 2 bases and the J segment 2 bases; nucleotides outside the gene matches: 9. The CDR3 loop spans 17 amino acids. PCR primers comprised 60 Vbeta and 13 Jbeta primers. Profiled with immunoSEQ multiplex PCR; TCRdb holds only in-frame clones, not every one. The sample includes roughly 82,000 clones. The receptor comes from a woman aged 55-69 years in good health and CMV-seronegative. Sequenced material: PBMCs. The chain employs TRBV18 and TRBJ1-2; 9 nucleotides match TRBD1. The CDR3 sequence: CASSPTTDRGENYGYTF. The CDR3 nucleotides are TGTGCCAGCTCACCAACCACGGACAGGGGTGAGAACTATGGCTACACCTTC.